This T cell receptor (beta chain) is drawn from a study of vaccination and CD4 T cells after COVID-19. Overall study context: Blood was drawn a median about 75 days post second dose, range 14 to 241. Overlapping spike pools from SARS-CoV-2 and HCoV-NL63, HCoV-OC43 and HCoV-229E served as culture stimuli.

Treatment of the sample: roughly nine-day PBMC culture with coronavirus spike peptide pools or control peptides (ViraFEST assay). About this clonotype: Its antigen is not known.

The Oncomine TCR Beta short-read assay was applied to DNA of cultured CD4+ T cells. Once CD4+ T cells had been cultured, genomic DNA was extracted from them. TCRdb independently ran MiXCR on the PCR reads; one entry per CDR3 protein. The profile shows about 10,000 distinct CDR3 sequences, 50% to 70% of them singletons. General study results and limits: Convalescent patients had a median roughly 86% of post-vaccine SARS-CoV-2-reactive clones that were detected only after vaccination, not before it.

The sequenced sample consisted of CD4+ T cells from blood, cultured in vitro. The TCR originated in a human donor who had recovered from COVID-19.

The CDR3 nucleotides are TGTGCCAGCAGCTCCAGAGGGCGGATCGGGGTTTCCTTAGGAGAGACCCAGTACTTC. The encoded protein is CASSSRGRIGVSLGETQYF. V and J are TRBV7-9 and TRBJ2-5; a possible D gene is TRBD2 (5 bases). Germline V gene data show CDR1 as SEHNR and CDR2 as FQNEAQ (reference sequence). The CDR3 is made up of 19 amino acids. Trimming left V 4 bases short and J 4 bases short, with 28 bases between.